This TCR beta chain was captured in a study of T cells in Graves' hyperthyroidism and ophthalmopathy. TCR beta CDR3 region amplification was performed from RNA transcripts. When the TCR CDR3 underwent first-round RT-PCR, the HTBI primer set was used. TCRdb reprocessed the multiplex PCR reads with MiXCR, giving one entry per CDR3 protein. The table lists 550,000 to 600,000 distinct CDR3 sequences, about 45% of them singletons. Trimming took 4 bases from V and 0 from J; bases not matched to a gene: 8. This CDR3 is built from 17 residues. CDR1 and CDR2 from the germline V gene are SNHLY and FYNNEI. The source of this sequence is an adult woman with Graves' disease, either hyperthyroidism or ophthalmopathy (not recorded which). The chain employs TRBV2 and TRBJ2-5; 10 bases align to TRBD2. Sequencing used peripheral blood or thyroid tissue (not recorded which). The DNA for the CDR3 is TGTGCCAGCAGTGTAGTGCTAGCGGGAGTGAACCAAGAGACCCAGTACTTC. Amino acid sequence: CASSVVLAGVNQETQYF.